Listed below are T cell receptor beta chains from one sample, sequenced in a study of OX40 agonist ivuxolimab in advanced cancers. The repertoire was sequenced with immunoSEQ multiplex PCR; TCRdb's copy has only in-frame clones and lacks some. The sample comprises some 70,000 clones, more than 70% of which are singletons, and approximately 2% rests with the top ten. The sample in question was CD4+ or CD8+ T cells sorted from blood, obtained in a trial of the OX40 agonist ivuxolimab. The receptors were sampled from an adult with an advanced solid tumor such as melanoma, head and neck, liver or kidney cancer. CDR3s include the opening cysteine and the closing phenylalanine or tryptophan. The D gene is left open where the match is weak. A row's size may be missing; if present it is once, few, many or a size class.

-	TRBV4-3	-	TRBJ2-2	TGCGCCAGCAGCCCCCGTCTGGGGCTCGGGGAGCTGTTTTTT	CASSPRLGLGELFF
-	TRBV7-9	-	TRBJ2-5	TGTGCCAGCAGCCACGGATTGGCCAGGGGGGACCAAGAGACCCAGTACTTC	CASSHGLARGDQETQYF
once	TRBV7-9	-	TRBJ1-2	TGTGCCAGCAGCTTAAAGGTCTCCGAGGACTACACCTTC	CASSLKVSEDYTF
-	TRBV7-6	-	TRBJ2-5	TGTGCCAGCAGCTTAGCGGAGGGAAGAGGCCAGTACTTC	CASSLAEGRGQYF
-	TRBV2	-	TRBJ1-5	TGTGCCAGCAGTGAAGGGGAGATCCAGCCCCAGCATTTT	CASSEGEIQPQHF
few	TRBV2	-	TRBJ2-1	TGTGCCAGCAGGCTATCCAGCGGGACATACAATGAGCAGTTCTTC	CASRLSSGTYNEQFF
-	TRBV5-1	-	TRBJ1-2	TGCGCCAGCGCCCCCAGGGACGCTGGCTACACCTTC	CASAPRDAGYTF
-	TRBV7-8	-	TRBJ1-5	TGTGCCAGCAGCGCCCGGGACGTTAGCAATCAGCCCCAGCATTTT	CASSARDVSNQPQHF
-	TRBV19	-	TRBJ1-4	TGTGCCAGTAGTATAGATCGGGTAGTCGGATCTAATGAAAAACTGTTTTTT	CASSIDRVVGSNEKLFF
-	TRBV21-1	-	TRBJ2-2	TGTGCCAGCAGCAACCGGAACCACCCAGGGGACACCGGGGAGCTGTTTTTT	CASSNRNHPGDTGELFF
-	TRBV28	-	TRBJ1-1	TGTGCCAGCAGCCGGGCCTACACTGAAGCTTTCTTT	CASSRAYTEAFF
-	TRBV28	-	TRBJ2-5	TGTGCCAGCAGTTGGTCTAAAGAGACCCAGTACTTC	CASSWSKETQYF
-	TRBV6-1	TRBD1	TRBJ1-3	TGTGCCAGCACTCAGGGTGGGACAGGGGGGAACACCATATATTTT	CASTQGGTGGNTIYF
-	TRBV4-3	TRBD2	TRBJ2-1	TGCGCCAGCAGCCAAGACACTAGCGGGGGGCCTCCCTACAATGAGCAGTTCTTC	CASSQDTSGGPPYNEQFF
-	TRBV4-1	-	TRBJ1-2	TGCGCCAGCAGCCTGGGCGCAGGCGGCTATGGCTACACCTTC	CASSLGAGGYGYTF
-	TRBV28	TRBD1	TRBJ1-5	TGTGCCAGCAGTTTAACAGGGGGAGGTCAGCCCCAGCATTTT	CASSLTGGGQPQHF
once	TRBV5-1	-	TRBJ1-1	TGCGCCAGCAGCTGGGGTGGGGTCTCGGAAACTGAAGCTTTCTTT	CASSWGGVSETEAFF
-	TRBV5-5	TRBD1	TRBJ2-1	TGTGCCAGCAGCCGGACAGGGGCCCACAATGAGCAGTTCTTC	CASSRTGAHNEQFF
-	TRBV18	TRBD1	TRBJ2-3	TGTGCCAGCTCACCATCACAGGGGTCAGATACGCAGTATTTT	CASSPSQGSDTQYF
-	TRBV11-2	-	TRBJ2-1	TGTGCCAGCAGCCTACCGGGACCAGCCGTTGAGCAGTTCTTC	CASSLPGPAVEQFF
few	TRBV29-1	-	TRBJ1-1	TGCAGCGCCCAAAGGAATACTGAAGCTTTCTTT	CSAQRNTEAFF
once	TRBV7-9	TRBD1	TRBJ1-2	TGTGCCAGCAGCTATGGACAGGGCAACTATGGCTACACCTTC	CASSYGQGNYGYTF
-	TRBV19	TRBD1	TRBJ1-4	TGTGCCAGTAACCAACAGGGGGCTAATGAAAAACTGTTTTTT	CASNQQGANEKLFF
-	TRBV5-1	-	TRBJ1-2	TGCGCCAGCAGCCCGGGTCAGCTTGACGGCTACACCTTC	CASSPGQLDGYTF
-	TRBV7-6	TRBD1	TRBJ1-6	TGTGCCAGCAGCCCCACGCCGGGACAGGGTTCGAATTCACCCCTCCACTTT	CASSPTPGQGSNSPLHF
-	TRBV5-4	TRBD2	TRBJ2-5	TGTGCCAGCAGATACGGGGGGGCGGGGGACGAGACCCAGTACTTC	CASRYGGAGDETQYF
-	TRBV25-1	-	TRBJ1-4	TGTGCCAGCAGTGAACGATATCCAGCCAAAGAAAAACTGTTTTTT	CASSERYPAKEKLFF
few	TRBV4-2	-	TRBJ1-5	TGTGCCAGCAGCCAAGTTACAGGAAGCGTAGGTCAGCCCCAGCATTTT	CASSQVTGSVGQPQHF
-	TRBV5-6	-	TRBJ2-7	TGTGCCAGCAGCTTGGATCGGCCGGACGAGCAGTACTTC	CASSLDRPDEQYF
few	TRBV12-5	-	TRBJ2-5	TGTGCTAGTGGTTTTGACAGGGGAGGGGGAGAGACCCAGTACTTC	CASGFDRGGGETQYF
-	TRBV7-2	-	TRBJ2-7	TGTGCCAGCAGCTTAGGGTCCTACGAGCAGTACTTC	CASSLGSYEQYF
-	TRBV5-1	-	TRBJ1-1	TGCGCCAGCAGCTTGGTTGTAGGGCAGAACACTGAAGCTTTCTTT	CASSLVVGQNTEAFF
-	TRBV15	TRBD1	TRBJ2-1	TGTGCCACCAGCAGAGCAGGGGGTGAGCAGTTCTTC	CATSRAGGEQFF
-	TRBV4-1	TRBD1	TRBJ1-1	TGCGCCAGCAGCCGGACAGGCCCTGGGACTGAAGCTTTCTTT	CASSRTGPGTEAFF
-	TRBV10-1	-	TRBJ2-5	TGCGCCAGCAGTAGTACCCTCACAACCCAGTACTTC	CASSSTLTTQYF
-	TRBV28	TRBD1	TRBJ2-1	TGTGCCAGCAGTTTAAAGGGGGCTTATTACAATGAGCAGTTCTTC	CASSLKGAYYNEQFF
-	TRBV7-3	TRBD1	TRBJ1-1	TGTGCCAGCAGCACGACAGGGAGCACTGAAGCTTTCTTT	CASSTTGSTEAFF
-	TRBV6-5	-	TRBJ1-4	TGTGCCACTAAACAAAGGGAAAAACTGTTTTTT	CATKQREKLFF
-	TRBV19	-	TRBJ1-4	TGTGCCAGTAGTATACTGACAGCTCCTGAAAAACTGTTTTTT	CASSILTAPEKLFF
few	TRBV9	-	TRBJ1-3	TGTGCCAGCAGCTCAGAGCCGGGGTACACCATATATTTT	CASSSEPGYTIYF
-	TRBV29-1	-	TRBJ1-2	TGCAGCGTTGGGCCAAGACAGAGCCTCAACTATGGCTACACCTTC	CSVGPRQSLNYGYTF